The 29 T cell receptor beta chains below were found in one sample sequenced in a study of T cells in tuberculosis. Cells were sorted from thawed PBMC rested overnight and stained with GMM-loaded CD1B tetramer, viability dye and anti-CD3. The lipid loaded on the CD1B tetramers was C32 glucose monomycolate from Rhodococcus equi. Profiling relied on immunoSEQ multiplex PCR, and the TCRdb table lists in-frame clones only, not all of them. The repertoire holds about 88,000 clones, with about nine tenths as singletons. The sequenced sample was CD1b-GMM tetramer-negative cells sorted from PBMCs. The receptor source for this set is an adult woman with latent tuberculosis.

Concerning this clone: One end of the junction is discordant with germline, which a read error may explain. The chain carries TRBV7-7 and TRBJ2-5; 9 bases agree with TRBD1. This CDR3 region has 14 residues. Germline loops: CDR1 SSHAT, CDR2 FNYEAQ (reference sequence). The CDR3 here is CASSETQGAVTQYF. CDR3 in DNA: TGTGCTAGCAGCGAAACACAGGGGGCGGTGACCCAGTACTTC.

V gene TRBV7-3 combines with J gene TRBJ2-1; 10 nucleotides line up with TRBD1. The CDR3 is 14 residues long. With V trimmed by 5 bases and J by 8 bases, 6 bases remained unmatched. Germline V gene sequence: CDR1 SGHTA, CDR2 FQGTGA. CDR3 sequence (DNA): TGTGCCAGCAGCCCTCGACAGGGGGCCCATGAGCAGTTCTTC. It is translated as CASSPRQGAHEQFF.

CDR3 DNA: TGCAGTGCAACGGGGGGGCCCGCGCAGTATTTT. It specifies CSATGGPAQYF. The gene calls are TRBV20-1 and TRBJ2-3; 8 bases align to TRBD2. Losses at the gene ends were 6 bases for V and 10 bases for J; bases not matched to a gene: 6. From germline, CDR1 is DFQATT and CDR2 SNEGSKA (reference sequence). This CDR3 spans 11 amino acids.

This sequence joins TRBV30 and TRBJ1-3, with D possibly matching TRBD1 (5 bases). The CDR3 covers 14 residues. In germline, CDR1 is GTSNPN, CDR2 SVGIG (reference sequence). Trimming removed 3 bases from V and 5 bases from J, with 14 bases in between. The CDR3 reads CAWSPGVSRNTIYF. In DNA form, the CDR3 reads TGTGCCTGGAGCCCGGGGGTGTCTCGAAACACCATATATTTT. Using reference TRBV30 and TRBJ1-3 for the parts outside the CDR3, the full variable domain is SQTIHQWPATLVQPVGSPLSLECTVEGTSNPNLYWYRQAAGRGLQLLFYSVGIGQISSEVPQNLSASRPQDRQFILSSKKLLLSDSGFYLCAWSPGVSRNTIYFGEGSWLTVV.

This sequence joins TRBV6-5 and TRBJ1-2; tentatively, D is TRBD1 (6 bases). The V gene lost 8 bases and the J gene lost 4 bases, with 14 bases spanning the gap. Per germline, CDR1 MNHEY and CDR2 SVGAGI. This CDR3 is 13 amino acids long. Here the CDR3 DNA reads TGTGCCAGCTGCAGGGACACCGCCTATGGCTACACCTTC. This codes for CASCRDTAYGYTF.

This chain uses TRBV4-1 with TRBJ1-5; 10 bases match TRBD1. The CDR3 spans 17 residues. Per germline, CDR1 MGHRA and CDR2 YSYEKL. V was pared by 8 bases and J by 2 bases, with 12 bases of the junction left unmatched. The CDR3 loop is CASGQTGGLLGNQPQHF. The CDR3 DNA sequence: TGCGCCAGCGGGCAGACAGGGGGCCTCCTGGGCAATCAGCCCCAGCATTTT.

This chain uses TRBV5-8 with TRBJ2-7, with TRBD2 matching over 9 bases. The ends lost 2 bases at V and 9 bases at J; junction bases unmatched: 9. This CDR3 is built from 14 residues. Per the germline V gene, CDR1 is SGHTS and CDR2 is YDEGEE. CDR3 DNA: TGTGCCAGCAGCTTAGAACTAGCGGGTAAGGGGCAGTACTTC. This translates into CASSLELAGKGQYF.

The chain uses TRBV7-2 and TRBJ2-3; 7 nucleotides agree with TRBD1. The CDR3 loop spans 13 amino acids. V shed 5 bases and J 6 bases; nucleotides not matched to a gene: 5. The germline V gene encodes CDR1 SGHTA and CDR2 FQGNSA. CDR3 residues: CASSRTGADTQYF. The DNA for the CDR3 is TGTGCCAGCAGCCGAACAGGGGCGGATACGCAGTATTTT.

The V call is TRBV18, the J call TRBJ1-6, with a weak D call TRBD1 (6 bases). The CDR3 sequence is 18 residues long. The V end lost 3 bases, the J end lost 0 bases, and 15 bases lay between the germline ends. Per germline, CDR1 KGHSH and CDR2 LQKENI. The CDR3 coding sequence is TGTGCCAGCTCACCTCGGGACATTCGACTCTCCTATAATTCACCCCTCCACTTT. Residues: CASSPRDIRLSYNSPLHF.

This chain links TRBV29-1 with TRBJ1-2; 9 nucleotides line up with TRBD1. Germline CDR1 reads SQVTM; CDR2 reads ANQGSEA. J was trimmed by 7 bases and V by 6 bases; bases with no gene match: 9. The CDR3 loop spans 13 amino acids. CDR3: CSVLPGTGTGYTF. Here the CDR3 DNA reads TGCAGCGTCCTCCCCGGGACAGGGACTGGCTACACCTTC.

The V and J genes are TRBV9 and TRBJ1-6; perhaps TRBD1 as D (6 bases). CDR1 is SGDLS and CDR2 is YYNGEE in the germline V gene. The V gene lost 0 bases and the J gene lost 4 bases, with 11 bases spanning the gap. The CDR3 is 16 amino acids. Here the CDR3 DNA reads TGTGCCAGCAGCGTAGAGGGGCAGGGGTATAATTCACCCCTCCACTTT. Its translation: CASSVEGQGYNSPLHF.

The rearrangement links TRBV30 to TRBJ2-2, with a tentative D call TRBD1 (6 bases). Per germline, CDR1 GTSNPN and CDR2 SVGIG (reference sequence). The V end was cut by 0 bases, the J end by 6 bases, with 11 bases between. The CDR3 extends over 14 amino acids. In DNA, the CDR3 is TGTGCCTGGAGTGTACGAGGGGGTCCCGGGGAGCTGTTTTTT. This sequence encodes CAWSVRGGPGELFF.

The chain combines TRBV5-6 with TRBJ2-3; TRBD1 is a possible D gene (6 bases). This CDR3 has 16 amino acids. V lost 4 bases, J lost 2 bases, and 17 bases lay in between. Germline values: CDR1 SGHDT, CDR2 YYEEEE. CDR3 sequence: CASSTDGQYYTDTQYF. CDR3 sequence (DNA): TGTGCCAGCAGCACCGATGGACAGTATTACACAGATACGCAGTATTTT.

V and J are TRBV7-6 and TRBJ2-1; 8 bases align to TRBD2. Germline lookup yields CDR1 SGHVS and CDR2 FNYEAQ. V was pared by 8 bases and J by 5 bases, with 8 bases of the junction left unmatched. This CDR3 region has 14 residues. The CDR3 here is CASSRGGSHNEQFF. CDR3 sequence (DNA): TGTGCCAGCTCACGGGGGGGATCCCACAATGAGCAGTTCTTC.

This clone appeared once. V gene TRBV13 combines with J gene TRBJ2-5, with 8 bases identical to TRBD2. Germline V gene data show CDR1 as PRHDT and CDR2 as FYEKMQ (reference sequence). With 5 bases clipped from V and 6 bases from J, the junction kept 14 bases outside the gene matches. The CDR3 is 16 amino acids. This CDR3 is CASSPTGGLAGKTQYF. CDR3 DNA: TGTGCCAGCAGCCCGACCGGAGGACTAGCTGGCAAGACCCAGTACTTC.

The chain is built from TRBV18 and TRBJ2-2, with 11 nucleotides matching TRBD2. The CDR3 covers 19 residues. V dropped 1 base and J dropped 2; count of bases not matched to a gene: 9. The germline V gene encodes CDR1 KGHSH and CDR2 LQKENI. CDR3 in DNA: TGTGCCAGCTCACCACTGTCGCTAGCGGGGGGAACAAACACCGGGGAGCTGTTTTTT. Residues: CASSPLSLAGGTNTGELFF. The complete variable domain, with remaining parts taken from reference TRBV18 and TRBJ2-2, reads NAGVMQNPRHLVRRRGQEARLRCSPMKGHSHVYWYRQLPEEGLKFMVYLQKENIIDESGMPKERFSAEFPKEGPSILRIQQVVRGDSAAYFCASSPLSLAGGTNTGELFFGEGSRLTVL.

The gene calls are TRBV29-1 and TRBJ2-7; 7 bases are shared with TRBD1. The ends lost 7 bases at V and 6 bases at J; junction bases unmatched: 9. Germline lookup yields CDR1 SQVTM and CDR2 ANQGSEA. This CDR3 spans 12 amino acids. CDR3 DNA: TGCAGCGCCAACAGGGGTTCGGGCGAGCAGTACTTC. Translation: CSANRGSGEQYF.

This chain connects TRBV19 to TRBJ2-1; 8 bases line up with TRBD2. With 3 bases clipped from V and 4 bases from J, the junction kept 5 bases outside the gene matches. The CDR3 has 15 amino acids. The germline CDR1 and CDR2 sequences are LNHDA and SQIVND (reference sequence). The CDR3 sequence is CASSIGRGVYNEQFF. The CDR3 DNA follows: TGTGCCAGTAGTATCGGGCGGGGGGTATACAATGAGCAGTTCTTC. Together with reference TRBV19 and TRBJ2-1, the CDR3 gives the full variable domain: DGGITQSPKYLFRKEGQNVTLSCEQNLNHDAMYWYRQDPGQGLRLIYYSQIVNDFQKGDIAEGYSVSREKKESFPLTVTSAQKNPTAFYLCASSIGRGVYNEQFFGPGTRLTVL.

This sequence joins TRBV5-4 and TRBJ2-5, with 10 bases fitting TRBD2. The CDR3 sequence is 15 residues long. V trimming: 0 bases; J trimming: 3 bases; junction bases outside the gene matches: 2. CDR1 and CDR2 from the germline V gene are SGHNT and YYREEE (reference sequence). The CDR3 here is CASSLVGLAKETQYF. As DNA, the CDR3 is TGTGCCAGCAGCTTGGTGGGACTAGCGAAAGAGACCCAGTACTTC.

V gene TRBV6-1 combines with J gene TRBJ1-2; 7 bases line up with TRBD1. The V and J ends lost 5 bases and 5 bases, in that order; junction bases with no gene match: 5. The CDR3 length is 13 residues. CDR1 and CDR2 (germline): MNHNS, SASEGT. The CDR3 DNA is TGTGCCAGCAGTACACAGGGGTCATATGGCTACACCTTC. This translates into CASSTQGSYGYTF.

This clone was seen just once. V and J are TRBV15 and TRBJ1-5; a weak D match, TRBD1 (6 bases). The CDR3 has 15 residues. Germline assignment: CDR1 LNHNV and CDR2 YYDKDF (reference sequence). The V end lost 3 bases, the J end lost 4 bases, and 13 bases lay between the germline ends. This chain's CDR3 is CATSREGGVNQPQHF. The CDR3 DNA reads TGTGCCACCAGCAGGGAAGGGGGGGTGAATCAGCCCCAGCATTTT. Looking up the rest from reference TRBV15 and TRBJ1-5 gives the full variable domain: DAMVIQNPRYQVTQFGKPVTLSCSQTLNHNVMYWYQQKSSQAPKLLFHYYDKDFNNEADTPDNFQSRRPNTSFCFLDIRSPGLGDTAMYLCATSREGGVNQPQHFGDGTRLSIL.

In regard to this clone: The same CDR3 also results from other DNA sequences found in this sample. This chain's CDR3 is CASSFGLAGTDTQYF. CDR3 nucleotides: TGTGCCAGCAGCTTCGGACTAGCGGGCACAGATACGCAGTATTTT. The V gene is TRBV11-2, the J gene TRBJ2-3; 10 nucleotides align to TRBD2. CDR3 length: 15 amino acids. With V trimmed by 3 bases and J by 1 base, 1 base remained unmatched. CDR1 is SGHAT, CDR2 FQNNGV, per germline.

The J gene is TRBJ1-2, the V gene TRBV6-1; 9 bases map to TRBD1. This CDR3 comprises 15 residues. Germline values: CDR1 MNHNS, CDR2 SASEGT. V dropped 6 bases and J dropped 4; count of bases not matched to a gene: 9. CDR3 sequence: CASRRGQGDIYGYTF. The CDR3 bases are TGTGCCAGCAGGAGGGGACAGGGAGACATCTATGGCTACACCTTC.

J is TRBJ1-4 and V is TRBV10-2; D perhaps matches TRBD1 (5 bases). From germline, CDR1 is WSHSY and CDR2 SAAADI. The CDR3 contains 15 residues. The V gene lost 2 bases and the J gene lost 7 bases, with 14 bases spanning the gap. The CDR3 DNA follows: TGCGCCAGCAGTGAGGAGCGGGGCCTCCGTGAAAAACTGTTTTTT. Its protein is CASSEERGLREKLFF.

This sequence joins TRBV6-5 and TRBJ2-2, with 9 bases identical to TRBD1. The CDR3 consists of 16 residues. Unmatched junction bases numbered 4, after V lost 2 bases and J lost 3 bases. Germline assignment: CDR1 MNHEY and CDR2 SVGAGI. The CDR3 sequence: CASSYTGTGYTGELFF. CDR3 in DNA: TGTGCCAGCAGTTACACCGGGACAGGGTACACCGGGGAGCTGTTTTTT.

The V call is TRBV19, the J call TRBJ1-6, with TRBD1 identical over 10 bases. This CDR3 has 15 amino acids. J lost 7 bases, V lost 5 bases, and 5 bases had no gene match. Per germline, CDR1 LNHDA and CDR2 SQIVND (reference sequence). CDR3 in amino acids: CASSQTGGENSPLHF. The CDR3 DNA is TGTGCCAGTAGTCAGACAGGGGGCGAGAATTCACCCCTCCACTTT.

The CDR3 is CASSLRESYGYTF. The CDR3 nucleotides are TGTGCCAGCAGTTTAAGGGAGTCATATGGCTACACCTTC. This chain connects TRBV27 to TRBJ1-2; D gene uncertain. Trimming took 2 bases from V and 5 from J, leaving 9 bases between them. This CDR3 is built from 13 residues. Germline V gives CDR1 MNHEY, CDR2 SMNVEV (reference sequence).

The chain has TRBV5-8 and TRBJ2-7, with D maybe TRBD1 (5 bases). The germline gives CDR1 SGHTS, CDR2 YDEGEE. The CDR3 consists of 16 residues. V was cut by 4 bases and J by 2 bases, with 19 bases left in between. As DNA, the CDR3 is TGTGCCAGCAGCCTGGGTAGGGGCGCCCGAACCTACGAGCAGTACTTC. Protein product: CASSLGRGARTYEQYF.

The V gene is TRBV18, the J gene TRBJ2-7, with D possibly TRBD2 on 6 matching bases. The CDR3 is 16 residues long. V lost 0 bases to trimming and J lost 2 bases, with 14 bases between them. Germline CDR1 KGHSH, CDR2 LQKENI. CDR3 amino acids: CASSPPGGAGTYEQYF. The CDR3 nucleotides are TGTGCCAGCTCACCACCCGGTGGGGCGGGGACCTACGAGCAGTACTTC. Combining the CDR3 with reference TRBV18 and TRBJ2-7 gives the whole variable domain NAGVMQNPRHLVRRRGQEARLRCSPMKGHSHVYWYRQLPEEGLKFMVYLQKENIIDESGMPKERFSAEFPKEGPSILRIQQVVRGDSAAYFCASSPPGGAGTYEQYFGPGTRLTVT.